Listed here are 27 T cell receptor beta chains from one sample, sequenced in a study of vaccination and CD4 T cells after COVID-19 (dated 2022 in TCRdb). The receptor library was made with PCR. The instrument given in TCRdb is Illumina iSeq 100. Starting from the raw public reads, TCRdb applied fastp trimming at Q25, assembled clones with MiXCR and retained in-frame beta chains. Rows are combined by CDR3 protein, so each entry shows the most common genes and DNA. Across this sample there are approximately 21,000 distinct CDR3 sequences, with around 57% seen only once. The ten most abundant clones make up around 0.97% of the sample. The sequenced sample was CD4+ T cells from blood, obtained before SARS-CoV-2 vaccination. The receptors were sampled from a human donor who had recovered from COVID-19.

The chain combines TRBV7-3 with TRBJ1-5; D is unresolved. The CDR3 length is 13 residues. Deletions cut 1 base from V and 5 bases from J, with 6 bases between. Germline V lookup: CDR1 SGHTA, CDR2 FQGTGA. CDR3 in amino acids: CASSLSWDQPQHF. DNA for the CDR3: TGTGCCAGCAGCTTAAGCTGGGATCAGCCCCAGCATTTT.

The rearrangement uses TRBV28 and TRBJ1-5; tentative D call: TRBD1 (5 bases). Per the germline V gene, CDR1 is MDHEN and CDR2 is SYDVKM. The V end lost 8 bases, the J end lost 1 base, and 21 bases lay between the germline ends. This CDR3 comprises 17 residues. DNA of the CDR3: TGTGCCAGCGCCCCGGGGCGCGGGTGGGGAAGCAATCAGCCCCAGCATTTT. Translating gives CASAPGRGWGSNQPQHF.

V usage is TRBV14 and J usage is TRBJ2-5; D gene ambiguous. The V end lost 3 bases, the J end lost 4 bases, and 3 bases lay between the germline ends. Germline V CDR1 and CDR2: SGHDN, FVKESK. This CDR3 has 11 residues. CDR3 sequence: CASSQLETQYF. DNA for the CDR3: TGTGCCAGCAGCCAGTTAGAGACCCAGTACTTC.

The chain couples TRBV20-1 to TRBJ1-1; the D is unclear. CDR1 and CDR2 (germline): DFQATT, SNEGSKA (reference sequence). The CDR3 totals 14 residues. Deletions cut 0 bases from V and 0 bases from J, with 8 bases between. CDR3 nucleotides: TGCAGTGCTAGAGAAGGAGATTTGAACACTGAAGCTTTCTTT. This codes for CSAREGDLNTEAFF.

This clonotype was observed a few times. The chain uses TRBV7-3 and TRBJ2-1, with a tentative D call TRBD1 (5 bases). V was cut by 0 bases and J by 9 bases, with 12 bases left in between. CDR1 is SGHTA and CDR2 is FQGTGA in the germline V gene. This CDR3 has 14 amino acids. CDR3 in amino acids: CASSLTLQAREQFF. Here the CDR3 DNA reads TGTGCCAGCAGCTTAACGTTACAGGCTCGTGAGCAGTTCTTC.

This clonotype was counted only a few times. CDR3 sequence reads: CASSLSSVSETQYF. The DNA for the CDR3 is TGTGCCAGCAGCTTATCTAGCGTCAGTGAGACCCAGTACTTC. The V and J genes are TRBV7-2 and TRBJ2-5, with D perhaps TRBD2 (6 bases). The CDR3 covers 14 residues. The V gene's germline CDR1 is SGHTA and CDR2 FQGNSA. V lost 2 bases to trimming and J lost 5 bases, with 12 bases between them.

This chain joins TRBV20-1 and TRBJ2-5, with TRBD1 identical over 7 bases. The germline V gene encodes CDR1 DFQATT and CDR2 SNEGSKA (reference sequence). The CDR3 contains 12 residues. V shed 7 bases and J 5 bases; nucleotides not matched to a gene: 7. The CDR3 coding sequence is TGCAGTGGCTGGACAGGACGGGAGACCCAGTACTTC. This codes for CSGWTGRETQYF.

This clonotype has only a few counts. The chain is built from TRBV6-1 and TRBJ1-1; D unresolved. Trimming took 6 bases from V and 4 from J, leaving 6 bases between them. The CDR3 totals 11 residues. Per the germline V gene, CDR1 is MNHNS and CDR2 is SASEGT. In DNA form, the CDR3 reads TGTGCCAGCAGACTAGGCACTGAAGCTTTCTTT. Encoded protein: CASRLGTEAFF.

The chain uses TRBV6-1 and TRBJ2-2; 9 positions match TRBD2. The CDR3 contains 13 residues. The V and J ends lost 8 bases and 5 bases, in that order; junction bases with no gene match: 3. The germline V gene encodes CDR1 MNHNS and CDR2 SASEGT. The CDR3 nucleotides are TGTGCCAGCGGCCTAGCGGGGACCGGGGAGCTGTTTTTT. Residues: CASGLAGTGELFF.

CDR3 protein: CASSQDWDRELFF. The CDR3 DNA sequence: TGCGCCAGCAGCCAAGATTGGGACCGGGAGCTGTTTTTT. V and J are TRBV4-3 and TRBJ2-2, with D perhaps assigned TRBD1 or TRBD2 (5 bases each). CDR3 length equals 13 residues. Per the germline V gene, CDR1 is LGHNA and CDR2 is YSLEER. The germline V and J ends were trimmed by 0 bases and 9 bases, with 8 bases remaining between them.

The V call is TRBV2, the J call TRBJ2-7; D gene uncertain. The germline CDR1 and CDR2 sequences are SNHLY and FYNNEI. There are 13 residues in the CDR3. Trimming shortened V by 7 bases and J by 0 bases, and 10 bases separated the two germline ends. CDR3 loop: CASTPWSSYEQYF. For the CDR3, the DNA is TGTGCCAGCACCCCGTGGTCCTCCTACGAGCAGTACTTC. Drawing the rest from reference TRBV2 and TRBJ2-7, the complete variable domain is EPEVTQTPSHQVTQMGQEVILRCVPISNHLYFYWYRQILGQKVEFLVSFYNNEISEKSEIFDDQFSVERPDGSNFTLKIRSTKLEDSAMYFCASTPWSSYEQYFGPGTRLTVT.

This clonotype was counted between two and nine times. This rearrangement joins TRBV2 to TRBJ2-7; 9 nucleotides line up with TRBD1. This CDR3 comprises 14 residues. Germline trimming cut 9 bases from V and 3 bases from J; bases unmatched to any gene: 9. Germline lookup yields CDR1 SNHLY and CDR2 FYNNEI. The CDR3, as DNA: TGTGCCAGTTCTAGGCGGACAGGGGACTACGAGCAGTACTTC. Translating gives CASSRRTGDYEQYF.

The chain combines TRBV20-1 with TRBJ2-2, with D possibly TRBD1 on 6 matching bases. The CDR3 has 15 amino acids. In germline, CDR1 is DFQATT, CDR2 SNEGSKA (reference sequence). The V end was cut by 1 base, the J end by 0 bases, with 9 bases between. CDR3 nucleotides: TGCAGTGCTAGAGGGGGACAAGCGAACACCGGGGAGCTGTTTTTT. This encodes CSARGGQANTGELFF.

The CDR3 DNA reads TGCGCCAGCAGCCAAGATAGAGGGGGAGGGCCGTACGGGGAGCTGTTTTTT. Amino acid sequence: CASSQDRGGGPYGELFF. The chain combines TRBV4-1 with TRBJ2-2, with a possible D match to TRBD2 (7 bases). From germline, CDR1 is MGHRA and CDR2 YSYEKL. V was shortened by 0 bases and J by 7 bases, with 18 bases between the two germline ends. This CDR3 is built from 17 residues.

The chain employs TRBV6-1 and TRBJ2-1; 7 positions agree with TRBD2. Germline V gene lookup returns CDR1 MNHNS and CDR2 SASEGT. The CDR3 is 15 residues long. With V trimmed by 5 bases and J by 1 base, 5 bases remained unmatched. The CDR3 DNA is TGTGCCAGCAGTATCAGCGGGAAGTCCTACAATGAGCAGTTCTTC. Protein sequence: CASSISGKSYNEQFF.

The J gene is TRBJ1-2, the V gene TRBV12-3 or TRBV12-4; D gene uncertain. The CDR3 sequence is 12 residues long. V dropped 5 bases and J dropped 7 bases, with 11 bases sitting between them. The CDR3 spells CASSPRFGGYTF. CDR3 nucleotide sequence: TGTGCCAGCAGTCCACGCTTCGGTGGCTACACCTTC.

There are a few counts of this clonotype. CDR3 loop: CASSPLTGWETQYF. The CDR3 nucleotides are TGTGCCAGCAGCCCCTTGACTGGGTGGGAGACCCAGTACTTC. The chain links TRBV7-6 to TRBJ2-5; D not resolved. The V gene's germline CDR1 is SGHVS and CDR2 FNYEAQ. This CDR3 comprises 14 residues. V lost 5 bases, J lost 5 bases, and 15 bases lay in between. Looking up the rest from reference TRBV7-6 and TRBJ2-5 gives the full variable domain: GAGVSQSPRYKVTKRGQDVALRCDPISGHVSLYWYRQALGQGPEFLTYFNYEAQQDKSGLPNDRFSAERPEGSISTLTIQRTEQRDSAMYRCASSPLTGWETQYFGPGTRLLVL.

V is TRBV20-1 and J is TRBJ2-1, with D perhaps TRBD2 (5 bases). Germline V CDR1 and CDR2: DFQATT, SNEGSKA (reference sequence). The CDR3 consists of 11 residues. V dropped 5 bases and J dropped 10 bases, with 12 bases sitting between them. The CDR3 sequence is CSAYRGREQFF. The DNA for the CDR3 is TGCAGTGCTTACCGGGGTAGAGAGCAGTTCTTC.

The genes are TRBV25-1 and TRBJ2-5, with TRBD2 matching over 10 bases. The CDR3 has 15 residues. The junction had 6 bases not matched to a gene; V was cut back by 8 bases and J by 0 bases. Germline values: CDR1 MGHDK, CDR2 SYGVNS. CDR3 bases: TGTGCCAGCGGAGGAGCGGGAGGGTACCAAGAGACCCAGTACTTC. Translation gives CASGGAGGYQETQYF.

This clonotype was seen a handful of times. The chain employs TRBV27 and TRBJ2-3; 13 positions match TRBD2. Per germline, CDR1 MNHEY and CDR2 SMNVEV (reference sequence). The CDR3 sequence is 15 residues long. The V gene end was trimmed by 8 bases and the J gene end by 6 bases; junction bases not matched to a gene: 8. The CDR3 here is CASGPGTSGTDTQYF. The CDR3 nucleotides read TGTGCCAGCGGACCCGGGACTAGCGGGACGGATACGCAGTATTTT.

This clonotype was observed a few times. The J gene is TRBJ1-6, the V gene TRBV6-1; 7 bases are a match to TRBD1. This CDR3 comprises 18 residues. From germline, CDR1 is MNHNS and CDR2 SASEGT. V dropped 4 bases and J dropped 2; count of bases not matched to a gene: 11. DNA for the CDR3: TGTGCCAGCAGTGCCCGATCGGACAGGCGGCCCTATAATTCACCCCTCCACTTT. Translating gives CASSARSDRRPYNSPLHF.

This clonotype was counted a few times. This chain connects TRBV21-1 to TRBJ2-3; the listed D gene, TRBD2, was not tested against the DNA. TRBV21-1 corresponds to a pseudogene. The CDR3 contains 17 residues. CDR3 in amino acids: CASSPLTGGSSTDTQYF. In nucleotides, the CDR3 is TGTGCCAGCAGCCCCCTCACAGGAGGGTCTAGCACAGATACGCAGTATTTT.

CDR3: CSARDRPGQNTEAFF. CDR3 nucleotides: TGCAGTGCTAGAGATCGTCCGGGTCAGAACACTGAAGCTTTCTTT. The J gene is TRBJ1-1, the V gene TRBV20-1; D unclear. This CDR3 is built from 15 residues. With 0 bases removed from V and 1 base from J, the gap between germline ends came to 12 bases. Germline V gene lookup returns CDR1 DFQATT and CDR2 SNEGSKA (reference sequence).

This clonotype has a handful of counts. V gene TRBV28 combines with J gene TRBJ2-2, with a possible D match to TRBD2 (7 bases). V lost 2 bases, J lost 7 bases, and 23 bases lay in between. CDR1 and CDR2 from the germline V gene are MDHEN and SYDVKM. The CDR3 has 18 residues. The CDR3 DNA follows: TGTGCCAGCAGTTTAATGGGGGCGCGGTCGGGGGGAGACGGGGAGCTGTTTTTT. This encodes CASSLMGARSGGDGELFF.

The sample holds one count of this clonotype. This sequence joins TRBV12-3 or TRBV12-4 and TRBJ1-3, with D perhaps TRBD1 (5 bases). The V and J ends lost 6 bases and 11 bases respectively, with 20 bases between them. The CDR3 is 14 residues long. CDR3 sequence: CASSLGATLSPIYF. The CDR3 nucleotides read TGTGCCAGCAGCCTAGGGGCGACTCTTTCTCCCATATATTTT.

The J gene is TRBJ2-3, the V gene TRBV29-1; tentatively, D is TRBD2 (6 bases). The CDR3 is made up of 15 amino acids. V lost 1 base and J 1 base, leaving 12 bases between the germline ends. Germline V gene lookup returns CDR1 SQVTM and CDR2 ANQGSEA. CDR3 bases: TGCAGCGTTGAAGGGGGGGACTTCGGCACAGATACGCAGTATTTT. Translated, it gives CSVEGGDFGTDTQYF.

As DNA, the CDR3 is TGTGCCAGCAGCTTAGGCCAGCAAAGCTCTGGAAACACCATATATTTT. This encodes CASSLGQQSSGNTIYF. The rearrangement uses TRBV7-3 and TRBJ1-3; D call uncertain. The CDR3 is 16 residues long. V lost 2 bases to trimming and J lost 0 bases, with 11 bases between them. From germline, CDR1 is SGHTA and CDR2 FQGTGA. Supplemented by reference TRBV7-3 and TRBJ1-3, the full variable domain reads GAGVSQTPSNKVTEKGKYVELRCDPISGHTALYWYRQSLGQGPEFLIYFQGTGAADDSGLPNDRFFAVRPEGSVSTLKIQRTERGDSAVYLCASSLGQQSSGNTIYFGEGSWLTVV.